A single sample gave rise to the 9 T cell receptor beta chains below, sequenced in a study of cytomegalovirus exposure and HLA in healthy donors. Vbeta (60) and Jbeta (13) primers were used in the PCR. The table came from immunoSEQ multiplex PCR; TCRdb's copy has only in-frame clones and leaves some out. The table shows around 90,000 clones, with about two thirds occurring only once. Sequences were obtained from PBMCs. These receptor sequences come from a human donor in good health.

This clone was found a few times. The CDR3 DNA sequence: TGTGCCAGCAGCCCTGCCGGGACAAACACTGAAGCTTTCTTT. Protein product: CASSPAGTNTEAFF. The chain uses TRBV9 and TRBJ1-1; tentatively, D is TRBD1 (6 bases). This CDR3 spans 14 amino acids. CDR1 SGDLS and CDR2 YYNGEE come from the germline V gene. V was trimmed by 4 bases and J by 2 bases, leaving 12 bases between them.

The chain couples TRBV21-1 to TRBJ1-5; TRBD1, the D gene given by the table, was not confirmed from the DNA. TRBV21-1 is a listed pseudogene. This CDR3 spans 16 amino acids. The CDR3 loop is CASSKVRTVSNQPQHF. The CDR3 DNA follows: TGTGCCAGCAGCAAAGTAAGGACAGTTAGCAATCAGCCCCAGCATTTT.

The chain is built from TRBV12-5 and TRBJ2-7; 7 bases are a match to TRBD1. The CDR3 sequence is 16 residues long. The J segment lost 1 base and the V segment lost 0 bases, leaving 6 bases of the junction unmatched. Germline V lookup: CDR1 LGHNT, CDR2 FRNRAP. The DNA of the CDR3 is TGTGCTAGTGGTTTGGTTGGGACAGTAGATTCCTACGAGCAGTACTTC. This gives the protein CASGLVGTVDSYEQYF.

This sequence joins TRBV11-2 and TRBJ2-1; D is undetermined. V lost 0 bases and J 7 bases, leaving 7 bases between the germline ends. Germline CDR1 reads SGHAT; CDR2 reads FQNNGV. There are 13 residues in the CDR3. This CDR3 reads CASSLDTANEQFF. The CDR3 DNA reads TGTGCCAGCAGCTTAGATACTGCTAATGAGCAGTTCTTC.

J is TRBJ2-3 and V is TRBV9; D possibly corresponds to TRBD2 (6 bases). CDR3 size: 16 residues. Germline assignment: CDR1 SGDLS and CDR2 YYNGEE. V shed 0 bases and J shed 6 bases, with 17 bases lying between them. The CDR3 reads CASSVGRGGQADTQYF. The CDR3 nucleotides read TGTGCCAGCAGCGTAGGGAGGGGCGGGCAGGCGGATACGCAGTATTTT.

V gene TRBV9 combines with J gene TRBJ1-3, with unresolved D. The CDR3 totals 14 residues. Germline V lookup: CDR1 SGDLS, CDR2 YYNGEE. V was clipped by 2 bases and J by 6 bases, with 12 bases between them. The CDR3 DNA reads as TGTGCCAGCAGCGTGCGGAGTATTGAAAACACCATATATTTT. Translating gives CASSVRSIENTIYF.

This clone was detected only a few times. The chain uses TRBV2 and TRBJ1-2, with a weak D call TRBD1 (5 bases). The CDR3 is 16 residues long. V was trimmed by 7 bases and J by 8 bases, leaving 26 bases between them. The germline CDR1 and CDR2 sequences are SNHLY and FYNNEI. The CDR3 DNA reads TGTGCCAGCAAACGACCGGGAATTAGCACGGGGGGGGGCTACACCTTC. It encodes CASKRPGISTGGGYTF.

Regarding this clone: Other DNA sequences from this sample encode an identical CDR3 as well. The V gene is TRBV10-3, the J gene TRBJ1-5, with unresolved D. CDR1 ENHRY and CDR2 SYGVKD come from the germline V gene. V gave up 4 bases and J gave up 0 bases, with 7 bases separating them. The CDR3 covers 14 residues. The CDR3 bases are TGTGCCATCAGTGTGGGAGTTAGCAATCAGCCCCAGCATTTT. Residues: CAISVGVSNQPQHF.

This clone qualifies as medium-sized. This chain connects TRBV5-4 to TRBJ2-5, with TRBD2 matching over 8 bases. The CDR3 has 15 residues. Germline V CDR1 and CDR2: SGHNT, YYREEE (reference sequence). The trim removed 4 bases at V and 1 base at J, leaving 6 bases unmatched. Here the CDR3 reads CASSGQRGSQETQYF. The CDR3 nucleotides are TGTGCCAGCAGCGGACAGCGGGGGAGCCAAGAGACCCAGTACTTC.